The sequence of this T cell receptor beta chain was determined in a study of early T cells in non-severe SARS-CoV-2 infection. One entry per CDR3 protein results from TCRdb running MiXCR on the 5' RACE reads. The sample includes 30,000 to 45,000 distinct CDR3 sequences, more than 8% of them seen just once. V was trimmed by 3 bases and J by 2 bases, leaving 7 bases between them. The CDR3 extends over 13 amino acids. The V gene's germline CDR1 is MNHEY and CDR2 SMNVEV (reference sequence). Many counts were recorded for this clonotype. The J gene is TRBJ1-1, the V gene TRBV27; D perhaps matches TRBD1 (6 bases). The origin of this receptor is an adult who was a healthcare worker with PCR-confirmed SARS-CoV-2 infection or an uninfected control (not recorded which). Sequencing used whole blood. The CDR3 here is CASSLGANTEAFF. CDR3 sequence (DNA): TGTGCCAGCAGTTTGGGGGCTAACACTGAAGCTTTCTTT.